What follows are 26 T cell receptor beta chains derived from one specimen sequenced in a study of blood T cell repertoires in COVID-19. TCRdb's table, derived via immunoSEQ multiplex PCR, lists solely in-frame clones and lacks some. The sample yields roughly 200,000 clones, around 80% seen once. Input material: peripheral blood. The receptors originated from a human donor in a cohort sampled during active COVID-19.

This clone was found once. The V and J genes are TRBV19 and TRBJ1-1, with D tentatively TRBD1 (6 bases). Germline assignment: CDR1 LNHDA and CDR2 SQIVND (reference sequence). The CDR3 sequence is 13 residues long. V shed 4 bases and J shed 5 bases, with 11 bases lying between them. The CDR3 sequence is CASSTLDRTEAFF. As DNA, the CDR3 is TGTGCCAGTAGTACCCTCGACAGGACTGAAGCTTTCTTT.

The sample holds one count of this clone. The CDR3 loop reads CASRVGSLNTEAFF. CDR3 nucleotide sequence: TGCGCCAGCCGGGTAGGCAGCTTGAACACTGAAGCTTTCTTT. V and J are TRBV5-1 and TRBJ1-1; D unresolved. The CDR3 length is 14 residues. V was trimmed by 7 bases and J by 0 bases, leaving 13 bases between them. Germline loops: CDR1 SGHRS, CDR2 YFSETQ. Supplemented by reference TRBV5-1 and TRBJ1-1, the full variable domain reads KAGVTQTPRYLIKTRGQQVTLSCSPISGHRSVSWYQQTPGQGLQFLFEYFSETQRNKGNFPGRFSGRQFSNSRSEMNVSTLELGDSALYLCASRVGSLNTEAFFGQGTRLTVV.

This clone was observed a few times. The rearrangement uses TRBV7-6 and TRBJ1-4, with 8 bases matching TRBD1. Looked up from germline, CDR1 is SGHVS and CDR2 is FNYEAQ. V lost 5 bases, J lost 7 bases, and 9 bases stayed unmatched. The CDR3 sequence is 15 residues long. CDR3 DNA: TGTGCCAGCAGCCGAGGAGCAGGGGGCCTTGAAAAACTGTTTTTT. It codes for CASSRGAGGLEKLFF.

The chain employs TRBV3-1 (or the pseudogene TRBV3-2) and TRBJ2-3, with 11 nucleotides matching TRBD2. This CDR3 is built from 19 residues. Trimming removed 1 base from V and 5 bases from J; junction bases left unmatched: 14. The germline gives CDR1 LGHDT, CDR2 YNNKEL (reference sequence). The CDR3 bases are TGTGCCAGCAGCCAAGTGGAGCCGGTAGCGGGAGGGCCGGTAGATACGCAGTATTTT. Its translation: CASSQVEPVAGGPVDTQYF.

The table lists this clone with a count of one. The J gene is TRBJ1-2, the V gene TRBV19; no reliable D call. Germline assignment: CDR1 LNHDA and CDR2 SQIVND (reference sequence). V was clipped by 4 bases and J by 3 bases, with 18 bases between them. This CDR3 contains 16 residues. The CDR3 loop reads CASSKPVGRSYYGYTF. The CDR3 bases are TGTGCCAGTAGTAAGCCCGTAGGTCGGAGCTACTATGGCTACACCTTC.

J is TRBJ1-5 and V is TRBV28, with 9 bases aligning to TRBD1. Germline trimming cut 7 bases from V and 6 bases from J; bases unmatched to any gene: 7. The CDR3 consists of 14 residues. Germline V gene data show CDR1 as MDHEN and CDR2 as SYDVKM. Written as DNA, the CDR3 is TGTGCCAGCACCATAGGACAGGGGAGTCAGCCCCAGCATTTT. Protein sequence: CASTIGQGSQPQHF.

The rearrangement links TRBV12-3 or TRBV12-4 to TRBJ1-1; D unclear. With 3 bases removed from V and 1 base from J, the gap between germline ends came to 6 bases. CDR3 length: 13 residues. For the CDR3, the DNA is TGTGCCAGCAGTTTCTCGGGGAACACTGAAGCTTTCTTT. Translating it yields CASSFSGNTEAFF.

This sequence joins TRBV6-5 and TRBJ1-6, with D unresolved. The CDR3 length is 12 residues. The ends were cut back, 7 bases at V and 8 bases at J, with 9 bases in the middle. CDR1 and CDR2 from the germline V gene are MNHEY and SVGAGI. CDR3 in DNA: TGTGCCAGCATGTTGTCGGATTCACCCCTCCACTTT. Translating gives CASMLSDSPLHF.

The V and J genes are TRBV11-2 and TRBJ2-3; 14 nucleotides agree with TRBD2. Germline CDR1 SGHAT, CDR2 FQNNGV. This CDR3 comprises 17 residues. Trimming cost V 3 bases and J 1 base; bases outside gene matches: 3. The CDR3 here is CASSLTGLAGGTDTQYF. Written as DNA, the CDR3 is TGTGCCAGCAGCTTGACGGGACTAGCGGGGGGCACAGATACGCAGTATTTT.

The chain uses TRBV7-2 and TRBJ1-5; a weak D match, TRBD1 (6 bases). Per germline, CDR1 SGHTA and CDR2 FQGNSA. V was shortened by 1 base and J by 10 bases, with 14 bases between the two germline ends. The length of the CDR3 is 14 residues. Written as DNA, the CDR3 is TGTGCCAGCAGCTTAGGGTCAGGGGCACAACCCCAGCATTTT. The encoded protein is CASSLGSGAQPQHF.

V gene TRBV6-5 combines with J gene TRBJ2-1; possible D gene TRBD1, 5 bases. The CDR3 is 15 residues long. Germline V gene lookup returns CDR1 MNHEY and CDR2 SVGAGI. V was pared by 6 bases and J by 4 bases, with 16 bases between. As DNA, the CDR3 is TGTGCCAGCAGCAGCCGGAAGGGGTGGTACAATGAGCAGTTCTTC. Its protein product is CASSSRKGWYNEQFF.

The chain employs TRBV2 and TRBJ2-5, with a weak D call TRBD2 (5 bases). This CDR3 region has 13 residues. V dropped 5 bases and J dropped 4 bases, with 11 bases sitting between them. CDR1 SNHLY and CDR2 FYNNEI come from the germline V gene. CDR3 sequence (DNA): TGTGCCAGCAGTTCCCGCGAGGGAGAGACCCAGTACTTC. It translates to CASSSREGETQYF.

This chain connects TRBV28 to TRBJ1-2; D not certain. This CDR3 region has 13 residues. V gave up 2 bases and J gave up 5 bases, with 9 bases separating them. Germline V gives CDR1 MDHEN, CDR2 SYDVKM. The CDR3 DNA reads TGTGCCAGCAGTTTACCTAGGTTTTATGGCTACACCTTC. Encoded protein: CASSLPRFYGYTF.

The chain recombines TRBV7-9 with TRBJ2-6; 7 bases match TRBD1. This CDR3 contains 16 residues. J gave up 4 bases and V 5 bases, and 8 bases lay outside the gene matches. From germline, CDR1 is SEHNR and CDR2 FQNEAQ (reference sequence). The DNA of the CDR3 is TGTGCCAGCAGCCGCAACAGGGGTTCCGGGGCCAACGTCCTGACTTTC. It specifies CASSRNRGSGANVLTF.

The rearrangement uses TRBV28 and TRBJ1-5, with TRBD1 matching 7 bases. The V gene's germline CDR1 is MDHEN and CDR2 SYDVKM. The CDR3 spans 14 residues. The ends lost 2 bases at V and 3 bases at J; junction bases unmatched: 1. CDR3 in amino acids: CASSLGQVNQPQHF. CDR3 DNA sequence: TGTGCCAGCAGTTTAGGACAGGTCAATCAGCCCCAGCATTTT.

The chain employs TRBV18 and TRBJ2-1, with a possible D match to TRBD1 (6 bases). The CDR3 totals 15 residues. Germline V gene lookup returns CDR1 KGHSH and CDR2 LQKENI. Between the trimmed V and J ends, which lost 4 bases and 8 bases, there was a span of 18 bases. CDR3 sequence: CASSLGRGESDEQFF. In nucleotides, the CDR3 is TGTGCCAGCTCACTAGGCAGGGGAGAATCGGATGAGCAGTTCTTC.

V usage is TRBV19 and J usage is TRBJ2-7; 7 positions agree with TRBD1. Germline V gene data show CDR1 as LNHDA and CDR2 as SQIVND (reference sequence). The CDR3 extends over 13 amino acids. Trimming cost V 5 bases and J 3 bases; bases outside gene matches: 4. The CDR3: CASSWDSYYEQYF. In DNA form, the CDR3 reads TGTGCCAGTAGTTGGGACAGTTACTACGAGCAGTACTTC.

The chain recombines TRBV7-6 with TRBJ2-2; TRBD2 agrees at 13 bases. The germline CDR1 and CDR2 sequences are SGHVS and FNYEAQ. The CDR3 totals 20 residues. With 1 base clipped from V and 2 bases from J, the junction kept 10 bases outside the gene matches. CDR3 sequence (DNA): TGTGCCAGCAGCTTAGAAACTAGCGGGAGGGCCCGATCAAACACCGGGGAGCTGTTTTTT. Translated, it gives CASSLETSGRARSNTGELFF.

The chain carries TRBV7-9 and TRBJ2-1, with 8 bases matching TRBD1. The CDR3 consists of 15 residues. V trimming: 4 bases; J trimming: 4 bases; junction bases outside the gene matches: 6. The germline V gene encodes CDR1 SEHNR and CDR2 FQNEAQ (reference sequence). The CDR3 DNA is TGTGCCAGCAGCTCCCAGGGGGCCCTTTACAATGAGCAGTTCTTC. Its protein is CASSSQGALYNEQFF.

V and J are TRBV4-2 and TRBJ2-5; possibly TRBD2 for D (5 bases). V lost 0 bases to trimming and J lost 1 base, with 12 bases between them. This CDR3 has 16 amino acids. Per the germline V gene, CDR1 is LGHNA and CDR2 is YNFKEQ. CDR3 amino acids: CASSQEVGRGQETQYF. The CDR3 region has the DNA TGTGCCAGCAGCCAAGAAGTTGGACGGGGCCAAGAGACCCAGTACTTC.

Comment on this clone: Compared with germline, one end of the junction differs, possibly owing to a read error. The chain combines TRBV7-7 with TRBJ2-2; TRBD2 matches at 7 bases. In germline, CDR1 is SSHAT, CDR2 FNYEAQ (reference sequence). This CDR3 has 19 residues. In nucleotides, the CDR3 is TGTGCTAGCAGCCCCCCTCGGGAGGCCCCTAGCGCTAACACCGGGGAGCTGTTTTTT. Its protein product is CASSPPREAPSANTGELFF.

The chain couples TRBV5-1 to TRBJ1-2, with TRBD1 matching over 8 bases. V shed 0 bases, J shed 4 bases, and the junction held 11 bases outside the gene matches. Per the germline V gene, CDR1 is SGHRS and CDR2 is YFSETQ. The CDR3 contains 17 residues. CDR3 loop: CASSLEAGGASGYGYTF. The CDR3 nucleotides are TGCGCCAGCAGCTTGGAAGCAGGGGGCGCTTCGGGCTATGGCTACACCTTC.

The V call is TRBV25-1, the J call TRBJ1-1; no clear D gene. This CDR3 has 13 residues. The V end lost 6 bases, the J end lost 5 bases, and 13 bases lay between the germline ends. CDR1 and CDR2 from the germline V gene are MGHDK and SYGVNS. The CDR3 region has the DNA TGTGCCAGCAGCAGAAGAGGGCGTACTGAAGCTTTCTTT. It yields the protein CASSRRGRTEAFF.

J is TRBJ2-5 and V is TRBV6-5, with 8 nucleotides matching TRBD2. The CDR3 extends over 15 amino acids. Germline V gene lookup returns CDR1 MNHEY and CDR2 SVGAGI. V shed 5 bases and J 2 bases; nucleotides not matched to a gene: 7. Written as DNA, the CDR3 is TGTGCCAGCAGTCCACTAGCGGCTCCGCAAGAGACCCAGTACTTC. This codes for CASSPLAAPQETQYF.

The rearrangement links TRBV6-5 to TRBJ1-1; 8 positions agree with TRBD1. Germline values: CDR1 MNHEY, CDR2 SVGAGI. V was pared by 6 bases and J by 11 bases, with 8 bases of the junction left unmatched. This CDR3 comprises 12 residues. CDR3 region: CASRSPGGRAFF. The CDR3 nucleotides are TGTGCCAGCAGGTCACCAGGGGGCAGGGCTTTCTTT.

J is TRBJ2-3 and V is TRBV7-2; D is ambiguous. Germline V lookup: CDR1 SGHTA, CDR2 FQGNSA. CDR3 size: 13 residues. With 3 bases removed from V and 5 bases from J, the gap between germline ends came to 9 bases. Here the CDR3 reads CASSFKLRDTQYF. CDR3 bases: TGTGCCAGCAGCTTTAAGTTGAGAGATACGCAGTATTTT.